This T cell receptor beta chain is from a study of cytotoxic CD8 clonotypes in ibrutinib-treated CLL. Study-wide background: Sample averages reached 255,043 productive templates and tens of thousands of productive rearrangements.

Produced via immunoSEQ multiplex PCR; TCRdb's table is partial and in-frame only. The sample consists of about 300,000 clones, around 69% of them appearing once. The CDR3 sequence is 14 residues long. Germline CDR1 and CDR2: SGDLS and YYNGEE. Points on this clone: A junction boundary mismatches the germline segment, possibly from a read error.

The chain uses TRBV9 and TRBJ2-7; 7 bases match TRBD2. Sample: PBMCs, taken at disease progression, from a patient treated with ibrutinib. This sequence originates from a human donor with chronic lymphocytic leukemia. The CDR3 DNA sequence: TGTGCCAGTAGCGTGGCTAGCGGACTCTACGAGCAGTACTTC. This gives the protein CASSVASGLYEQYF.